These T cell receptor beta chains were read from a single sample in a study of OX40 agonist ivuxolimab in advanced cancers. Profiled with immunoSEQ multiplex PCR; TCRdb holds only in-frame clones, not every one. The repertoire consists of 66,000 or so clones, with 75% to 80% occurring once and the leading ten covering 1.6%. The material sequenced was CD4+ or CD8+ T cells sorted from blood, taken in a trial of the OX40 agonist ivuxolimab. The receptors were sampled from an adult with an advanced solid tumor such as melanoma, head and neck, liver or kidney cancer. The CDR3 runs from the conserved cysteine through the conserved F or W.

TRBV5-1 CASSNGLTDNSPLHF
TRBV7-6 CASSSRLLDEQYF
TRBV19 CASSLVSGRFADTQYF
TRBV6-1 CASSEQGLGGETQYF
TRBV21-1 CASSQGIDYSNQPQHF
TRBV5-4 CASRNGLADYNEQFF
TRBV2 CASSETSGGSTDTQYF
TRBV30 CAWKLAGNFYEQYF
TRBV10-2 CASSTGERILNEQFF
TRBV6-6 CASSYSGGIEQPQHF
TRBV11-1 CASSPGTENEQFF
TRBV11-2 CASSLLTGTNGYTF
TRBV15 CATSRHGQGTSEKLFF
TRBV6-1 CASSEEGQGAGGYTF
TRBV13 CASSLVSQGFLSFSTDTQYF
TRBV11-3 CASSLSGTHEQFF
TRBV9 CASSPTPVRGGEQYF
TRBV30 CAWSVVWGGEAFF
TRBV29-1 CSGIDDSGANVLTF
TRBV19 CASRPEMDRVYNEQFF
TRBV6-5 CASTRTGFSTGELFF
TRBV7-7 CASSLALDQPQHF
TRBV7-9 CASTPGAYGYTF
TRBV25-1 CASRVRDRVSEQYF
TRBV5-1 CASSFLTDSYEQYF
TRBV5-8 CASSFAGQGIAEQFF
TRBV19 CASSEWDTISGNQPQHF
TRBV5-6 CASSFLVLAGEDTQYF
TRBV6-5 CASSYSRQSYEQYF
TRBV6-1 CASSAPVRGGGSLEAFF
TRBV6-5 CASSLLDGTQETQYF
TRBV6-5 CASSYSTLALNEQFF
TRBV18 CASSPPSVTSGLVVQYF
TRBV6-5 CASSYSGGEWLFF
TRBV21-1 CASNPDRGPCQPQHF
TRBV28 CASRTGTLKETQYF
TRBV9 CASSGQGFTGELFF
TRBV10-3 CAISVNTGELFF
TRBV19 CASSEGAGANVLTF
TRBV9 CASSISPNTEAFF